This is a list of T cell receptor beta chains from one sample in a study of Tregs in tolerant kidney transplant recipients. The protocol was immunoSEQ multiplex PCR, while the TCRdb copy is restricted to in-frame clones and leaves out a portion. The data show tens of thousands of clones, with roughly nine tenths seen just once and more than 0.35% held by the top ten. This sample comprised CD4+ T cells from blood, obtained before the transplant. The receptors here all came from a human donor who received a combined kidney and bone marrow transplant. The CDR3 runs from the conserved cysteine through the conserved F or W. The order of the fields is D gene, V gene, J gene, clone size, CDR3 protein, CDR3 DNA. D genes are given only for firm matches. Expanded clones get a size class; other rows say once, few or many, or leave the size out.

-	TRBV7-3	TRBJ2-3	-	CASSLYADTQYF	TGTGCCAGCAGCCTATATGCAGATACGCAGTATTTT
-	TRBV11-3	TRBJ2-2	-	CASSGSPADLGGGELFF	TGTGCCAGCAGCGGTAGTCCGGCGGATCTGGGGGGCGGGGAGCTGTTTTTT
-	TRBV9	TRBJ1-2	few	CASSVEKGGGYTF	TGTGCCAGCAGCGTAGAGAAAGGGGGAGGCTACACCTTC
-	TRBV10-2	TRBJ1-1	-	CASSVYDTEAFF	TGCGCCAGCAGTGTATATGACACTGAAGCTTTCTTT
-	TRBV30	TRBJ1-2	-	CAWSEEKMSYGYTF	TGTGCCTGGAGTGAGGAGAAAATGAGCTATGGCTACACCTTC
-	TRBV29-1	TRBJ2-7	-	CSVEAGYEQYF	TGCAGCGTTGAAGCGGGGTACGAGCAGTACTTC
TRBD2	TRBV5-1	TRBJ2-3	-	CASSLAQLAGGTDTQYF	TGCGCCAGCAGCCTTGCCCAACTAGCGGGAGGGACAGATACGCAGTATTTT
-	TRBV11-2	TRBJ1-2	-	CASRPYRDGYTF	TGTGCCAGCAGACCATACAGGGATGGCTACACCTTC
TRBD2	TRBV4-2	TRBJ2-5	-	CASSPGEGGRARETQYF	TGTGCCAGCAGCCCAGGGGAGGGCGGGAGGGCCCGGGAGACCCAGTACTTC
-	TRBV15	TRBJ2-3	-	CATSRGADRFTDTQYF	TGTGCCACCAGCAGAGGGGCGGACAGATTCACAGATACGCAGTATTTT
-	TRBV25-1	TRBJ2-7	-	CASNDPGSSSYEQYF	TGTGCCAGCAACGATCCCGGGTCAAGCTCCTACGAGCAGTACTTC
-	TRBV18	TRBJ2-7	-	CASSPVSTDYEQYF	TGTGCCAGCTCACCAGTGTCGACAGACTACGAGCAGTACTTC
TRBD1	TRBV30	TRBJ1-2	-	CAWNPGQGFGGYTF	TGTGCCTGGAATCCGGGACAGGGATTCGGTGGCTACACCTTC
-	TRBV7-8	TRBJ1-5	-	CASSFMSNQPQHF	TGTGCCAGCAGCTTTATGAGCAATCAGCCCCAGCATTTT
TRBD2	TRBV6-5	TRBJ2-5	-	CASSYSREGPRETQYF	TGTGCCAGCAGTTACTCCCGGGAGGGCCCTCGAGAGACCCAGTACTTC
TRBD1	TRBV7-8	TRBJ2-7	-	CASSPRTGTMSYEQYF	TGTGCCAGCAGCCCGCGGACAGGGACGATGTCCTACGAGCAGTACTTC